Presented here are 9 T cell receptor beta chains from one specimen sequenced in a study of cytomegalovirus exposure and HLA in healthy donors. The PCR contained 60 Vbeta and 13 Jbeta primers. Some clones are missing from TCRdb's copy, which holds only in-frame ones; the method was immunoSEQ multiplex PCR. The sample records under 300,000 clones, about 66% being singletons. The sequenced sample was PBMCs. The receptor source for this set is a female donor in good health and CMV-seronegative.

This rearrangement joins TRBV7-8 to TRBJ1-4; unclear D gene. The V and J ends lost 4 bases and 0 bases respectively, with 12 bases between them. The CDR3 length is 16 residues. The V gene's germline CDR1 is SGHVS and CDR2 FQNEAQ. CDR3 sequence: CASSSDTGATNEKLFF. CDR3 nucleotides: TGTGCCAGCAGCTCTGACACGGGAGCAACTAATGAAAAACTGTTTTTT.

This clone was counted only a few times. The chain joins TRBV5-1 to TRBJ1-2; D is possibly TRBD1 (5 bases). Trimming pared 3 bases from V and 3 bases from J, leaving 18 bases between. Germline V gene data show CDR1 as SGHRS and CDR2 as YFSETQ. This CDR3 spans 16 amino acids. CDR3 nucleotides: TGCGCCAGCAGCTCCGGGGAAGCGGGGGTAGACTATGGCTACACCTTC. This translates into CASSSGEAGVDYGYTF.

This clone showed up just once. The DNA for the CDR3 is TGTGCCAGCAGCTTAGCACCAAGGGACAGCCAAGAGACCCAGTACTTC. Its protein is CASSLAPRDSQETQYF. The chain uses TRBV11-2 and TRBJ2-5, with 7 bases fitting TRBD1. Germline V gives CDR1 SGHAT, CDR2 FQNNGV. Trimming at V came to 1 base and at J to 1 base, leaving 6 bases not matched to a gene. CDR3 length equals 16 residues.

The chain carries TRBV6-6 and TRBJ2-4; 7 nucleotides line up with TRBD1. The CDR3 loop spans 16 amino acids. In germline, CDR1 is MNHNY, CDR2 SVGAGI (reference sequence). Trimming cost V 2 bases and J 6 bases; bases outside gene matches: 10. CDR3 nucleotides: TGTGCCAGCAGTTACGCAGTGAACAGGGGCCCAAACATTCAGTACTTC. This translates into CASSYAVNRGPNIQYF.

V and J are TRBV27 and TRBJ2-5; possibly TRBD1 for D (6 bases). The V end lost 2 bases, the J end lost 1 base, and 17 bases lay between the germline ends. This CDR3 spans 17 amino acids. Germline loops: CDR1 MNHEY, CDR2 SMNVEV (reference sequence). The CDR3 nucleotides are TGTGCCAGCAGTTTAGGTTTCGCAGGGGCAGGCCAAGAGACCCAGTACTTC. Translated, it gives CASSLGFAGAGQETQYF.

The rearrangement joins TRBV5-5 to TRBJ2-3; TRBD1 matches at 9 bases. J gave up 1 base and V 7 bases, and 7 bases lay outside the gene matches. CDR3 length: 15 residues. The germline gives CDR1 SGHKS, CDR2 YYEKEE (reference sequence). The DNA of the CDR3 is TGTGCCAGCGCCGGAGGGGACAGGGGCACAGATACGCAGTATTTT. Its protein is CASAGGDRGTDTQYF.

This clone was detected once. The chain links TRBV28 to TRBJ1-6; 7 positions agree with TRBD1. This CDR3 contains 14 residues. V lost 5 bases, J lost 5 bases, and 3 bases stayed unmatched. Germline-derived CDR1 and CDR2 are MDHEN and SYDVKM. The CDR3 spells CASSLGGHNSPLHF. The CDR3 region has the DNA TGTGCCAGCAGTCTAGGGGGCCATAATTCACCCCTCCACTTT.

The V and J genes are TRBV28 and TRBJ1-5, with 8 bases aligning to TRBD1. From germline, CDR1 is MDHEN and CDR2 SYDVKM. The CDR3 has 15 amino acids. V shed 6 bases, J shed 0 bases, and the junction held 4 bases outside the gene matches. Here the CDR3 reads CASSPDRDSNQPQHF. The CDR3 DNA follows: TGTGCCAGCAGCCCGGACAGGGATAGCAATCAGCCCCAGCATTTT.

The chain combines TRBV2 with TRBJ1-2; weak D call: TRBD1 (5 bases). This CDR3 comprises 12 residues. Germline CDR1 reads SNHLY; CDR2 reads FYNNEI. Trimming took 7 bases from V and 5 from J, leaving 11 bases between them. In DNA form, the CDR3 reads TGTGCCAGCAAAGAAGGGGCTTATGGCTACACCTTC. Its translation is CASKEGAYGYTF.